Below are 30 T cell receptor beta chains sequenced from a single sample in a study of T cells in Graves' hyperthyroidism and ophthalmopathy. Amplification of TCR beta CDR3 regions used RNA as the template. With the HTBI primer set, the TCR CDR3 went through a first round of RT-PCR. One entry per CDR3 protein, called by TCRdb with MiXCR from the multiplex PCR reads. This sample yields hundreds of thousands of distinct CDR3 sequences, of which approximately 40% are seen a single time; 8.9% belongs to the top ten. The sequenced material came from blood. These receptor sequences come from a man younger than 30 with Graves' hyperthyroidism.

This clonotype was recorded only once. The V and J genes are TRBV11-3 and TRBJ1-1; no definite D call. The CDR3 covers 15 residues. Germline-derived CDR1 and CDR2 are SGHNT and YENEEA. V lost 8 bases, J lost 4 bases, and 20 bases lay in between. The CDR3 sequence is CASSDADASGTEAFF. The DNA for the CDR3 is TGTGCCAGCTCAGACGCGGACGCCTCGGGCACTGAAGCTTTCTTT. Filled out from reference TRBV11-3 and TRBJ1-1, the complete variable domain reads EAGVVQSPRYKIIEKKQPVAFWCNPISGHNTLYWYLQNLGQGPELLIRYENEEAVDDSQLPKDRFSAERLKGVDSTLKIQPAELGDSAVYLCASSDADASGTEAFFGQGTRLTVV.

This clonotype has at least ten counts. The V call is TRBV20-1, the J call TRBJ2-7, with a weak D call TRBD1 (6 bases). Germline V gene data show CDR1 as DFQATT and CDR2 as SNEGSKA (reference sequence). Trimming took 5 bases from V and 4 from J, leaving 9 bases between them. The CDR3 runs 11 residues. The CDR3 bases are TGCAGTGCTTCGGACAGTTACGAGCAGTACTTC. Protein product: CSASDSYEQYF.

The chain carries TRBV2 and TRBJ2-2; D perhaps matches TRBD2 (5 bases). Germline CDR1 is SNHLY and CDR2 is FYNNEI. CDR3 length: 13 amino acids. V lost 8 bases and J 4 bases, leaving 11 bases between the germline ends. The CDR3 loop is CASHGEPTGELFF. For the CDR3, the DNA is TGTGCCAGCCACGGGGAACCCACCGGGGAGCTGTTTTTT.

This clonotype has ten or more counts. The chain joins TRBV7-9 to TRBJ2-2; unclear D gene. Trimming shortened V by 7 bases and J by 7 bases, and 7 bases separated the two germline ends. CDR3 length equals 11 residues. CDR1 is SEHNR and CDR2 is FQNEAQ in the germline V gene (reference sequence). The CDR3 sequence is CASTVVGELFF. The CDR3 nucleotides are TGTGCCAGCACCGTGGTCGGGGAGCTGTTTTTT. The entire variable domain, with the rest obtained from reference TRBV7-9 and TRBJ2-2, is as follows: DTGVSQNPRHKITKRGQNVTFRCDPISEHNRLYWYRQTLGQGPEFLTYFQNEAQLEKSRLLSDRFSAERPKGSFSTLEIQRTEQGDSAMYLCASTVVGELFFGEGSRLTVL.

This clonotype was found a few times. V is TRBV12-3 or TRBV12-4 and J is TRBJ1-1; D gene unclear. Trimming took off 5 bases at V and 1 base at J, with 8 bases between the two ends. The CDR3 is made up of 13 amino acids. CDR3 sequence (DNA): TGTGCCAGCAGTCCCCTAGAGAACACTGAAGCTTTCTTT. It yields the protein CASSPLENTEAFF.

This clonotype was picked up many times. The CDR3 DNA follows: TGTGCCAGCAGACACCCCAACCATTCACCCCTCCACTTT. As protein: CASRHPNHSPLHF. The chain has TRBV6-5 and TRBJ1-6, with D uncertain. The V end was cut by 6 bases, the J end by 8 bases, with 11 bases between. The CDR3 totals 13 residues. Germline V CDR1 and CDR2: MNHEY, SVGAGI.

In its sample, this clonotype was seen a few times. The CDR3 coding sequence is TGTGCCAGCAGCTTGGCCGGCGCAACTAATGAAAAACTGTTTTTT. Translation gives CASSLAGATNEKLFF. V and J are TRBV11-3 and TRBJ1-4; unclear D gene. Germline loops: CDR1 SGHNT, CDR2 YENEEA. The V gene lost 3 bases and the J gene lost 0 bases, with 8 bases spanning the gap. This CDR3 is built from 15 residues.

This clonotype has ten or more counts. The chain is built from TRBV7-9 and TRBJ2-5; 7 nucleotides line up with TRBD1. Germline values: CDR1 SEHNR, CDR2 FQNEAQ (reference sequence). J was trimmed by 5 bases and V by 5 bases; bases with no gene match: 8. This CDR3 is 14 amino acids long. In nucleotides, the CDR3 is TGTGCCAGCAGCCATCGGCAGGGGGTCGAGACCCAGTACTTC. This gives the protein CASSHRQGVETQYF.

This clonotype came up many times. The chain links TRBV19 to TRBJ1-5; D is unresolved. Germline CDR1 reads LNHDA; CDR2 reads SQIVND (reference sequence). Trimming stripped 8 bases from V and 0 bases from J, with 11 bases between. CDR3 length: 14 amino acids. In nucleotides, the CDR3 is TGTGCCAGTTCTAAGGCCAATAGCAATCAGCCCCAGCATTTT. This encodes CASSKANSNQPQHF.

The chain has TRBV2 and TRBJ2-3; D ambiguous. The CDR3 consists of 12 residues. Germline CDR1 reads SNHLY; CDR2 reads FYNNEI. The V and J ends lost 4 bases and 4 bases respectively, with 6 bases between them. The CDR3 region is CASSARADTQYF. Here the CDR3 DNA reads TGTGCCAGCAGTGCCCGGGCAGATACGCAGTATTTT.

The table lists this clonotype with a few counts. The rearrangement uses TRBV20-1 and TRBJ2-7, with D hard to call. Germline CDR1 reads DFQATT; CDR2 reads SNEGSKA (reference sequence). The CDR3 sequence is 11 residues long. Trimming removed 6 bases from V and 7 bases from J, with 13 bases in between. CDR3 protein: CSAAAFEEQYF. The CDR3 nucleotides are TGCAGTGCCGCGGCCTTTGAGGAGCAGTACTTC.

This clonotype has only a few counts. V is TRBV11-2 and J is TRBJ1-3; D gene unclear. This CDR3 is 15 amino acids long. Trimming removed 7 bases at V and 0 bases at J, with 13 bases between. Germline V gene lookup returns CDR1 SGHAT and CDR2 FQNNGV. CDR3: CASTSMTYSGNTIYF. The CDR3 DNA reads as TGTGCCAGCACCTCAATGACGTACTCTGGAAACACCATATATTTT.

The chain couples TRBV4-1 to TRBJ1-1; D gene uncertain. CDR1 and CDR2 from the germline V gene are MGHRA and YSYEKL. The CDR3 length is 14 residues. V lost 4 bases to trimming and J lost 0 bases, with 9 bases between them. The CDR3 spells CASSRENMNTEAFF. The CDR3 DNA sequence: TGCGCCAGCAGCCGAGAGAACATGAACACTGAAGCTTTCTTT.

The V call is TRBV5-6, the J call TRBJ2-2, with 10 bases lining up with TRBD1. The V and J ends lost 4 bases and 5 bases, in that order; junction bases with no gene match: 8. This CDR3 has 16 residues. CDR1 is SGHDT and CDR2 is YYEEEE in the germline V gene. For the CDR3, the DNA is TGTGCCAGCAGCCGCCCGGACAGGGGGGAAACCGGGGAGCTGTTTTTT. This encodes CASSRPDRGETGELFF.

This clonotype appeared many times. The gene calls are TRBV29-1 and TRBJ2-7; D gene ambiguous. The CDR3 length is 11 residues. Germline assignment: CDR1 SQVTM and CDR2 ANQGSEA. Trimming stripped 0 bases from V and 3 bases from J, with 3 bases between. The CDR3 protein is CSVEESYEQYF. DNA for the CDR3: TGCAGCGTTGAAGAAAGCTACGAGCAGTACTTC.

This chain connects TRBV2 to TRBJ2-7; 7 positions agree with TRBD2. Germline assignment: CDR1 SNHLY and CDR2 FYNNEI. This CDR3 has 16 residues. V gave up 5 bases and J gave up 3 bases; unmatched junction bases: 13. The CDR3 here is CASSYSRRASGYEQYF. The CDR3 region has the DNA TGTGCCAGCAGTTACTCGAGGAGGGCTAGCGGCTACGAGCAGTACTTC.

This clonotype was observed a handful of times. The rearrangement joins TRBV9 to TRBJ2-5; no definite D call. Between the trimmed V and J ends, which lost 4 bases and 1 base, there was a span of 11 bases. In germline, CDR1 is SGDLS, CDR2 YYNGEE. The CDR3 is 14 amino acids. The CDR3 spells CASSPHGPQETQYF. DNA for the CDR3: TGTGCCAGCAGCCCCCATGGGCCCCAAGAGACCCAGTACTTC.

The chain links TRBV29-1 to TRBJ1-5; TRBD1 matches at 7 bases. This CDR3 is 13 amino acids long. Germline assignment: CDR1 SQVTM and CDR2 ANQGSEA. V was pared by 8 bases and J by 3 bases, with 7 bases of the junction left unmatched. In DNA form, the CDR3 reads TGCAGCCAAGAGGGGGCCAACAATCAGCCCCAGCATTTT. This codes for CSQEGANNQPQHF.

This chain links TRBV7-8 with TRBJ2-1, with 8 bases matching TRBD2. V was clipped by 1 base and J by 8 bases; unmatched bases: 4. This CDR3 has 14 residues. Germline V gives CDR1 SGHVS, CDR2 FQNEAQ. DNA of the CDR3: TGTGCCAGCAGCTTAGGGACTAGCCCTCATGAGCAGTTCTTC. It codes for CASSLGTSPHEQFF.

As DNA, the CDR3 is TGTGCCAGCACTCGCGACACACCGAACACCGGGGAGCTGTTTTTT. Translating gives CASTRDTPNTGELFF. The chain links TRBV10-3 to TRBJ2-2; D not resolved. Trimming stripped 10 bases from V and 0 bases from J, with 15 bases between. The CDR3 has 15 residues. The germline CDR1 and CDR2 sequences are ENHRY and SYGVKD.

The CDR3 protein is CASSGWDLPIGYTF. As DNA, the CDR3 is TGTGCCAGCAGTGGATGGGACTTGCCTATTGGCTACACCTTC. The rearrangement joins TRBV25-1 to TRBJ1-2; the D gene is possibly TRBD1 (5 bases). CDR3 length equals 14 residues. Trimming removed 4 bases at V and 7 bases at J, with 16 bases between. Germline V gene data show CDR1 as MGHDK and CDR2 as SYGVNS.

This clonotype has a handful of counts. A read error is possible here, since a much larger clone lies one base away. The gene calls are TRBV29-1 and TRBJ1-1; D is undetermined. Germline CDR1 is SQVTM and CDR2 is ANQGSEA. The CDR3 sequence is 11 residues long. The DNA for the CDR3 is TGCAGCGTTAAAGATATATCTGAAGCTTTCTTT. Amino acids: CSVKDISEAFF.

This clonotype was counted ten times or more. A junction end diverges from the germline sequence, so it may reflect a read error. This chain uses TRBV7-2 with TRBJ1-5; D perhaps matches TRBD1 (6 bases). This CDR3 has 11 amino acids. The V gene's germline CDR1 is SGHTA and CDR2 FQGNSA. The CDR3 coding sequence is TGTGCCAGCAGCACAGGACAGTTTCAGACCTTT. This gives the protein CASSTGQFQTF.

This clonotype has at least ten counts. The chain recombines TRBV2 with TRBJ1-1; D uncertain. The CDR3 runs to 13 residues. Germline CDR1 SNHLY, CDR2 FYNNEI. Trimming removed 2 bases at V and 4 bases at J, with 8 bases between. CDR3 sequence: CASSERVATEAFF. The CDR3 region has the DNA TGTGCCAGCAGTGAAAGGGTTGCCACTGAAGCTTTCTTT.

This clonotype was recorded many times. The V and J genes are TRBV7-9 and TRBJ2-7, with 8 bases fitting TRBD1. This CDR3 contains 14 residues. The germline CDR1 and CDR2 sequences are SEHNR and FQNEAQ (reference sequence). J was trimmed by 3 bases and V by 6 bases; bases with no gene match: 7. The CDR3 loop reads CASSPGTGFYEQYF. CDR3 in DNA: TGTGCCAGCAGTCCCGGGACAGGTTTCTACGAGCAGTACTTC. Using reference TRBV7-9 and TRBJ2-7 for the parts outside the CDR3, the full variable domain is DTGVSQNPRHKITKRGQNVTFRCDPISEHNRLYWYRQTLGQGPEFLTYFQNEAQLEKSRLLSDRFSAERPKGSFSTLEIQRTEQGDSAMYLCASSPGTGFYEQYFGPGTRLTVT.

This chain connects TRBV25-1 to TRBJ1-6; D ambiguous. V dropped 5 bases and J dropped 7 bases, with 15 bases sitting between them. Germline V gene lookup returns CDR1 MGHDK and CDR2 SYGVNS. The CDR3 extends over 15 amino acids. This chain's CDR3 is CASSPNLGYNSPLHF. The CDR3, as DNA: TGTGCCAGCAGTCCGAACTTAGGGTACAATTCACCCCTCCACTTT. The variable domain in full, completed from reference TRBV25-1 and TRBJ1-6, reads EADIYQTPRYLVIGTGKKITLECSQTMGHDKMYWYQQDPGMELHLIHYSYGVNSTEKGDLSSESTVSRIRTEHFPLTLESARPSHTSQYLCASSPNLGYNSPLHFGNGTRLTVT.

V gene TRBV20-1 combines with J gene TRBJ1-6; no firm D call. With 5 bases removed from V and 7 bases from J, the gap between germline ends came to 15 bases. Germline V gene sequence: CDR1 DFQATT, CDR2 SNEGSKA (reference sequence). This CDR3 is 14 amino acids long. The CDR3, as DNA: TGCAGTGCTGAGGGCCTCATGGAGAATTCACCCCTCCACTTT. Encoded protein: CSAEGLMENSPLHF.

The sample holds many counts of this clonotype. This rearrangement joins TRBV4-1 to TRBJ1-2; the match to TRBD1 covers 9 bases. Germline CDR1 is MGHRA and CDR2 is YSYEKL. V was pared by 1 base and J by 3 bases, with 6 bases of the junction left unmatched. The CDR3 is 16 residues long. CDR3 bases: TGCGCCAGCAGCCAAGTGGGGACAGGGAGAGACTATGGCTACACCTTC. Amino acid sequence: CASSQVGTGRDYGYTF.

The CDR3 spells CASSPTLQGRANVLTF. The CDR3 DNA follows: TGTGCCAGCAGCCCTACCCTACAAGGCAGGGCCAACGTCCTGACTTTC. The chain employs TRBV7-2 and TRBJ2-6; no firm D call. V dropped 5 bases and J dropped 5 bases, with 16 bases sitting between them. This CDR3 is built from 16 residues. Germline V lookup: CDR1 SGHTA, CDR2 FQGNSA.

The chain carries TRBV2 and TRBJ2-7; TRBD2 might be the D (6 bases). This CDR3 region has 13 residues. Germline CDR1 is SNHLY and CDR2 is FYNNEI. Trimming pared 6 bases from V and 5 bases from J, leaving 14 bases between. CDR3 sequence: CASRGSGDDEQYF. The CDR3 nucleotides are TGTGCCAGCAGGGGTAGCGGTGACGACGAGCAGTACTTC.